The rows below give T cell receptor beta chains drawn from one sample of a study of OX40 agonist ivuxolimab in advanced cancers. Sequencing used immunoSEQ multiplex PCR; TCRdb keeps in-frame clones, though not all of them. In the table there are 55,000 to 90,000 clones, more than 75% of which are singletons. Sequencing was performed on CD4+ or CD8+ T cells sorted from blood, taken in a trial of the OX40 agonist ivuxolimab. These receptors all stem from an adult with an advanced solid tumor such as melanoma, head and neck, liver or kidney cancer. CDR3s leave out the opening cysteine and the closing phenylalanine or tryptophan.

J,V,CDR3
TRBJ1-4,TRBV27,ASKGRAFNEKLF
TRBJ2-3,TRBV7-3,ASSLTGDGTGEDTQY
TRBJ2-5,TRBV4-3,ASSQEGGRGTETQY
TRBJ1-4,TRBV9,ASSEGGSVDEKLF
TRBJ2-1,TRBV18,ASSQSRNEQF
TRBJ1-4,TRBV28,ASSLGSWTNEKLF
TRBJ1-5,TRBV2,ASRAGGSVGNQPQH
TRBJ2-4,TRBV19,ASSIAGSNIQY
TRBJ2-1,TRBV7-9,ASSLGGSEQF
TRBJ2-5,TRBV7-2,ASSSAGGAMETQY
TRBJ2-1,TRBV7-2,ASSGGLAGVGSYNEQF
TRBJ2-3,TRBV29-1,SVLAVWADTQY
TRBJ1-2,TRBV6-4,ASSDRGGYGYT
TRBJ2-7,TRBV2,ASSALYEQY
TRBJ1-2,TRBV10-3,AISGGDIYGYT
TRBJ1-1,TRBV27,ASSFQANTEAF
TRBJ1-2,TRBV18,ASSPRDPERRGYT
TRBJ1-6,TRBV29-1,SVARESNSPLH
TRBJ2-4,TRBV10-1,ASSKDLGQGKNIQY
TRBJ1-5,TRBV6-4,ATSTSPGKSQPQH
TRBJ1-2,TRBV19,ASSATSGTGANYGYT
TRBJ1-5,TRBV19,ASSTDSNQPQH
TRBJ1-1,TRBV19,ASSRRSNYEAF
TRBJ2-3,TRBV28,ASNHRGSTDTQY
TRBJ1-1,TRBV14,ASSQSTRTEAF
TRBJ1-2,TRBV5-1,ASSLEDRGTLFGYT
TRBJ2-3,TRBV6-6,ASSLDRATDTQY
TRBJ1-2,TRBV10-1,ASSESTEGYT
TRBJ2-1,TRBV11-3,ASSSGLAGREQF
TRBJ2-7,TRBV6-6,ASEKEPSYEQY
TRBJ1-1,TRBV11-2,ASNRGLGTGRTEAF
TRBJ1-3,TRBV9,ASSVGQLSGNTIY
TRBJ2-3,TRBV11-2,ASSLGTSGRTDTQY
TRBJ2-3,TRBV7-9,ASSDVGSGLTDTQY
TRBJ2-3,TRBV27,ASSLGLAGRAQY
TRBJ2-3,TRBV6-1,ASSDRGRTDTQY
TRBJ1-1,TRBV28,ASSISGTGSTEAF
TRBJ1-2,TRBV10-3,AIKDNPVSADYGYT
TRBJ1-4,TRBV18,ASSPDPNSNEKLF
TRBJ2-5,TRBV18,ASSPQGFVQETQY
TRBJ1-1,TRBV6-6,ASRPGQWAEAF
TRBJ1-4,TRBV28,ASSSEDRRHEKLF
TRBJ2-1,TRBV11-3,ASSLVSLACGRAYNEQF
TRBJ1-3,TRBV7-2,ASSHRETGISGDTIY
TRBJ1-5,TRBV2,ASSEAQRAGGSNQPQH
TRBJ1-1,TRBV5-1,ASSHGQAGTEAF